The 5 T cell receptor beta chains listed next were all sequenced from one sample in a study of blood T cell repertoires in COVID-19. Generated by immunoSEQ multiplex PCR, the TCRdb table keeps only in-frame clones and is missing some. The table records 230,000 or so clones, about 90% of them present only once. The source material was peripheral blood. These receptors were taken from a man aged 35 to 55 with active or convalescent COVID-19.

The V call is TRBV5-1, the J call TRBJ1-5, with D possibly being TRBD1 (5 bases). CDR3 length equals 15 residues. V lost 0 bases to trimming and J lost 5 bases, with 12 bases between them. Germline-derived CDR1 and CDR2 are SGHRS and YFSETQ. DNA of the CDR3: TGCGCCAGCAGCTTGGGAGACAGCCGTTATCAGCCCCAGCATTTT. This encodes CASSLGDSRYQPQHF.

The CDR3 DNA follows: TGCGCCAGCAGCCCCTGGGGCGGGACGTCCTACAATGAGCAGTTCTTC. It yields the protein CASSPWGGTSYNEQFF. This chain links TRBV5-1 with TRBJ2-1; a possible D gene is TRBD2 (6 bases). Germline lookup yields CDR1 SGHRS and CDR2 YFSETQ. Deletions cut 4 bases from V and 1 base from J, with 15 bases between. The CDR3 is 16 residues long.

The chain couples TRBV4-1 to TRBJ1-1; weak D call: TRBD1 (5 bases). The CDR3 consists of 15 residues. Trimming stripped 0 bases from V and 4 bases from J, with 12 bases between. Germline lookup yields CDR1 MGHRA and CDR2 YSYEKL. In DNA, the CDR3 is TGCGCCAGCAGCCAAGATCAGGGCTTGGGCACTGAAGCTTTCTTT. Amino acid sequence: CASSQDQGLGTEAFF.

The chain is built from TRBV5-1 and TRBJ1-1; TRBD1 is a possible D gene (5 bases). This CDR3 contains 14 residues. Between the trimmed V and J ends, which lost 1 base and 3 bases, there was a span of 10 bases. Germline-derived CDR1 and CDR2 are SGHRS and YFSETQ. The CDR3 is CASSLSSTDTEAFF. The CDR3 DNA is TGCGCCAGCAGCTTGTCGTCGACAGACACTGAAGCTTTCTTT.

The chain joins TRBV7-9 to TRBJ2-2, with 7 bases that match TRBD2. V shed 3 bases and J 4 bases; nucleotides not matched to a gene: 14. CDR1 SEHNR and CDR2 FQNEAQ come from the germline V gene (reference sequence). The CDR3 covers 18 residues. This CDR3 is CASSLPTSGAISTGELFF. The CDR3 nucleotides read TGTGCCAGCAGCTTGCCCACCAGCGGGGCAATATCCACCGGGGAGCTGTTTTTT.